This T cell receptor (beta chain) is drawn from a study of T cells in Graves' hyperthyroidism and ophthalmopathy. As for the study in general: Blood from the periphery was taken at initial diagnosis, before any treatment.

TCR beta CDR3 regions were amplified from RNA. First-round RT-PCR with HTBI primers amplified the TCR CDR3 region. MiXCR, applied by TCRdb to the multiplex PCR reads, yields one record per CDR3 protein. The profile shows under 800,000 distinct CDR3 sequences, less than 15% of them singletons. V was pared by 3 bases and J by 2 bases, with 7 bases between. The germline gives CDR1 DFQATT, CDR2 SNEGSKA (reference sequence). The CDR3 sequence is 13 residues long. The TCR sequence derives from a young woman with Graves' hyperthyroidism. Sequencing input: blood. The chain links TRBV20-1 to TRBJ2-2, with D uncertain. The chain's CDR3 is CSARIRNTGELFF. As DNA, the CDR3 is TGCAGTGCTAGGATCAGAAACACCGGGGAGCTGTTTTTT.